Given below is one TCR beta chain in context. Its antigen is as yet unknown. The source of the sample is a study of T cell responses to AZD1222 COVID-19 vaccine. Study conclusions and caveats: Of the AZD1222 recipients, only six were seropositive at baseline. Donors skewed white British and female; clonal diversity was possibly underestimated. Samples come after the peak T cell response, not at day 14. Spike as a whole was targeted by vaccine-associated CD4 TCRs, dominant at 160-218 and 743-854.

The CDR3 is 15 amino acids. V was cut by 2 bases and J by 2 bases, with 12 bases left in between. Germline V gene data show CDR1 as SGDLS and CDR2 as YYNGEE. The data were produced by immunoSEQ multiplex PCR, yet TCRdb's version contains in-frame clones alone and is incomplete. The table shows about 180,000 clones, with just under 90% occurring only once. The clonotype comes from an adult who received the MenACWY meningococcal vaccine as a control. The chain combines TRBV9 with TRBJ2-3; TRBD2 is a possible D gene (5 bases). Sequenced here: peripheral blood, sampled 28 days after the second dose of the MenACWY control vaccine. This chain's CDR3 is CASSVPGGATDTQYF. The CDR3 nucleotides are TGTGCCAGCAGCGTTCCTGGAGGAGCCACAGATACGCAGTATTTT.